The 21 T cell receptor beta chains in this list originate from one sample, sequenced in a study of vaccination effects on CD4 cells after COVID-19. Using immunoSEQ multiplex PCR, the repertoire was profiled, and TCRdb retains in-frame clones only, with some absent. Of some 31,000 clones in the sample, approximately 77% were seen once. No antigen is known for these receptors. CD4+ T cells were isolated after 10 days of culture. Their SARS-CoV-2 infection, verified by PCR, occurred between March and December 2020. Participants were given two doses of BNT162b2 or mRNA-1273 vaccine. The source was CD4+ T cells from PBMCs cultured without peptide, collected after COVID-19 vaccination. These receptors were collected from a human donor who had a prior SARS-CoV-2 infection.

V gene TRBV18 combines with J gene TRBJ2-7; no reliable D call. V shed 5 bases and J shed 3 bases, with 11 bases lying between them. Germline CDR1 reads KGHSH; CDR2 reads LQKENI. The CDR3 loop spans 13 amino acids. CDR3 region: CASSGVLVYEQYF. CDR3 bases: TGTGCCAGCTCAGGGGTCCTCGTCTACGAGCAGTACTTC. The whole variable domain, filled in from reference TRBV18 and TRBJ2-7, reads NAGVMQNPRHLVRRRGQEARLRCSPMKGHSHVYWYRQLPEEGLKFMVYLQKENIIDESGMPKERFSAEFPKEGPSILRIQQVVRGDSAAYFCASSGVLVYEQYFGPGTRLTVT.

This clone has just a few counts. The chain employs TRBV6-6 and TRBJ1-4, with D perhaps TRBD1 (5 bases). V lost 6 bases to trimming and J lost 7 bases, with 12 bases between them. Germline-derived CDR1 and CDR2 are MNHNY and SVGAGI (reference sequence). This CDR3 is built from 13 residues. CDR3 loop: CASRLTVGEKLFF. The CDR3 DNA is TGTGCCAGCAGATTGACAGTTGGTGAAAAACTGTTTTTT.

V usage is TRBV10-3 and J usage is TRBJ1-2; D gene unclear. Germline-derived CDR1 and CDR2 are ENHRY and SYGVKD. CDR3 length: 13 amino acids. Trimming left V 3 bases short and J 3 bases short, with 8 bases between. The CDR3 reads CAISEEQDYGYTF. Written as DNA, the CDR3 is TGTGCCATCAGTGAAGAGCAGGACTATGGCTACACCTTC.

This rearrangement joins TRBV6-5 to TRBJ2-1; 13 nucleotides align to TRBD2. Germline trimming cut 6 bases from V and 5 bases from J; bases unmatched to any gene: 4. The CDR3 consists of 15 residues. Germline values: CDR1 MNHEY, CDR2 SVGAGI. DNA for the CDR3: TGTGCCAGCAGCCCGGGACTAGCGGGGAACAATGAGCAGTTCTTC. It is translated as CASSPGLAGNNEQFF.

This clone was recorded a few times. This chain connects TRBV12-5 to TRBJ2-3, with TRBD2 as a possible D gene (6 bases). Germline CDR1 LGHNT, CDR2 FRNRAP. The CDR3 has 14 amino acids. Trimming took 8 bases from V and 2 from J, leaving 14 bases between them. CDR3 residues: CASRLVTPTDTQYF. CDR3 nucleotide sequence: TGTGCTAGTCGACTAGTAACCCCCACAGATACGCAGTATTTT.

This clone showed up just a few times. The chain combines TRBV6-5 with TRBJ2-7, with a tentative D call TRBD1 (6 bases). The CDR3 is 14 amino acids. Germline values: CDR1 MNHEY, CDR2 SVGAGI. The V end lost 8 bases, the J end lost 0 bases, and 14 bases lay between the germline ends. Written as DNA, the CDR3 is TGTGCCAGCCGGGGACAAACCATCTCCTACGAGCAGTACTTC. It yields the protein CASRGQTISYEQYF.

The CDR3 DNA sequence: TGTGCCAGCAGAAAGGACTTATATAGCAATCAGCCCCAGCATTTT. Translating it yields CASRKDLYSNQPQHF. The V gene is TRBV2, the J gene TRBJ1-5; D uncertain. The CDR3 sequence is 15 residues long. The germline V gene has CDR1 SNHLY and CDR2 FYNNEI. V gave up 6 bases and J gave up 0 bases, with 12 bases separating them.

The CDR3 region is CASSLEPAGDFGYTF. In nucleotides, the CDR3 is TGTGCCAGCAGCTTAGAACCCGCGGGGGATTTTGGCTACACCTTC. This chain links TRBV11-2 with TRBJ1-2; D possibly corresponds to TRBD1 (5 bases). Germline V gene sequence: CDR1 SGHAT, CDR2 FQNNGV. Trimming pared 0 bases from V and 7 bases from J, leaving 15 bases between. The CDR3 consists of 15 residues.

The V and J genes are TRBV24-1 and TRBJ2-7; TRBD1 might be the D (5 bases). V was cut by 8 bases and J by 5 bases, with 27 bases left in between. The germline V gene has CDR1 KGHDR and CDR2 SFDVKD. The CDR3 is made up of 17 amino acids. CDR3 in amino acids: CATKRGIVQGPSDEQYF. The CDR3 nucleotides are TGTGCCACCAAAAGAGGTATCGTTCAGGGCCCCTCAGACGAGCAGTACTTC.

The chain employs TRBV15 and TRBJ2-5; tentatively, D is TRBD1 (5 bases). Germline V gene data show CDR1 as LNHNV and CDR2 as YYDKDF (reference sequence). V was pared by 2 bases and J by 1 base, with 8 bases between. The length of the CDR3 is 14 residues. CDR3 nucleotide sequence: TGTGCCACCAGCAGATACAGGAGCCAAGAGACCCAGTACTTC. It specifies CATSRYRSQETQYF.

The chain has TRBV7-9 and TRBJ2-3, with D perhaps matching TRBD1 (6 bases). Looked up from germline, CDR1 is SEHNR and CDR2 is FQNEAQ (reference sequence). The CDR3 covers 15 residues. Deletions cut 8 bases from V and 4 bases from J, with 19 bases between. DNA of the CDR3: TGTGCCAGCCTCACGGTGGGGGCACGGGCAGATACGCAGTATTTT. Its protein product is CASLTVGARADTQYF.

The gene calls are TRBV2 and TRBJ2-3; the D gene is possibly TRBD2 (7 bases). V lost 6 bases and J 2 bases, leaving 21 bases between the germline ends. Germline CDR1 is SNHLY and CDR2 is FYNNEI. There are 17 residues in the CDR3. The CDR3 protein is CASSPGGDGGHTDTQYF. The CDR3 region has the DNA TGTGCCAGCAGCCCGGGGGGCGACGGGGGGCACACAGATACGCAGTATTTT.

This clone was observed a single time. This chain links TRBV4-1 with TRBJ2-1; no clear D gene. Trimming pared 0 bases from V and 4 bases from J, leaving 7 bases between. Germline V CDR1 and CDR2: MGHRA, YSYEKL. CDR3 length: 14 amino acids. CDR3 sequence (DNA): TGCGCCAGCAGCCAAGATCACGGGTACAATGAGCAGTTCTTC. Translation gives CASSQDHGYNEQFF.

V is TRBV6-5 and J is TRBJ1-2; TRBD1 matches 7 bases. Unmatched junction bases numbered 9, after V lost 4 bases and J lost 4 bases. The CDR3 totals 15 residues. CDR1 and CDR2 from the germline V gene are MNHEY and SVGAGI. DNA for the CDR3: TGTGCCAGCAGTTCCCCGACAGGGAATAGCTATGGCTACACCTTC. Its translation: CASSSPTGNSYGYTF.

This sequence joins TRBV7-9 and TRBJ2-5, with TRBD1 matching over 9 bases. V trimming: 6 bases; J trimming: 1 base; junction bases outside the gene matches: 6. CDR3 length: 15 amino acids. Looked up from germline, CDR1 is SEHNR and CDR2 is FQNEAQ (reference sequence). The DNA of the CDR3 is TGTGCCAGCAGTAGGACAGGGGCCTTCCAAGAGACCCAGTACTTC. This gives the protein CASSRTGAFQETQYF. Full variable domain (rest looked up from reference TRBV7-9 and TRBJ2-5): DTGVSQNPRHKITKRGQNVTFRCDPISEHNRLYWYRQTLGQGPEFLTYFQNEAQLEKSRLLSDRFSAERPKGSFSTLEIQRTEQGDSAMYLCASSRTGAFQETQYFGPGTRLLVL.

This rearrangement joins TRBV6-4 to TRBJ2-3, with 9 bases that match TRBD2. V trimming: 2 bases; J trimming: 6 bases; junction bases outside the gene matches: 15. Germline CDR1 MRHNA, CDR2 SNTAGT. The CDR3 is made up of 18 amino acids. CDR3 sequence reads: CASSDPQGRKRGEDTQYF. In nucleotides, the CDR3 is TGTGCCAGCAGTGACCCCCAGGGTCGAAAGCGGGGGGAGGATACGCAGTATTTT.

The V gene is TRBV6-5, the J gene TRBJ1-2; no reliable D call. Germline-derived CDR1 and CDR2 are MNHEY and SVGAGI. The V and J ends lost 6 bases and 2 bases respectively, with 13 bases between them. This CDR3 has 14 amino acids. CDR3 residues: CASSLLAANYGYTF. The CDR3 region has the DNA TGTGCCAGCAGCCTTCTCGCGGCCAACTATGGCTACACCTTC.

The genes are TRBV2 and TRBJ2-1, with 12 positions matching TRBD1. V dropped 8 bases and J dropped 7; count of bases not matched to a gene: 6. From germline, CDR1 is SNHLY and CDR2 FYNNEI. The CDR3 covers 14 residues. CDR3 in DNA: TGTGCCAGCGGGGGACAGGGGGCGCAAAATGAGCAGTTCTTC. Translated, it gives CASGGQGAQNEQFF.

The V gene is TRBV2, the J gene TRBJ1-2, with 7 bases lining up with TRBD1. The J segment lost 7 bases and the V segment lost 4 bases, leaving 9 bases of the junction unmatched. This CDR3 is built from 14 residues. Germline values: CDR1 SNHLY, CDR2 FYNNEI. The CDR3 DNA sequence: TGTGCCAGCAGTGTAGCACAGGGGTTTTCTGGCTACACCTTC. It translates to CASSVAQGFSGYTF.

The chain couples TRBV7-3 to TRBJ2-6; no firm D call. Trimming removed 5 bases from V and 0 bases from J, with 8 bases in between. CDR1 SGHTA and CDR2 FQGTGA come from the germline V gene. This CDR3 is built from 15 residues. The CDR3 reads CASSPTNSGANVLTF. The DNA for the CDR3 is TGTGCCAGCAGCCCAACAAACTCTGGGGCCAACGTCCTGACTTTC.

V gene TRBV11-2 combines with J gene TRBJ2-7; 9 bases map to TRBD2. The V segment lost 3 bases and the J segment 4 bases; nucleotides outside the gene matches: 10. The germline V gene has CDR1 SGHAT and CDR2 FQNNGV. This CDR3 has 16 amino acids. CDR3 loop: CASSFLQAGGLYEQYF. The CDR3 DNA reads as TGTGCCAGCAGCTTTTTACAAGCGGGGGGTCTTTACGAGCAGTACTTC. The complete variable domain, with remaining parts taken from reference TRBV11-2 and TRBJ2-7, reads EAGVAQSPRYKIIEKRQSVAFWCNPISGHATLYWYQQILGQGPKLLIQFQNNGVVDDSQLPKDRFSAERLKGVDSTLKIQPAKLEDSAVYLCASSFLQAGGLYEQYFGPGTRLTVT.